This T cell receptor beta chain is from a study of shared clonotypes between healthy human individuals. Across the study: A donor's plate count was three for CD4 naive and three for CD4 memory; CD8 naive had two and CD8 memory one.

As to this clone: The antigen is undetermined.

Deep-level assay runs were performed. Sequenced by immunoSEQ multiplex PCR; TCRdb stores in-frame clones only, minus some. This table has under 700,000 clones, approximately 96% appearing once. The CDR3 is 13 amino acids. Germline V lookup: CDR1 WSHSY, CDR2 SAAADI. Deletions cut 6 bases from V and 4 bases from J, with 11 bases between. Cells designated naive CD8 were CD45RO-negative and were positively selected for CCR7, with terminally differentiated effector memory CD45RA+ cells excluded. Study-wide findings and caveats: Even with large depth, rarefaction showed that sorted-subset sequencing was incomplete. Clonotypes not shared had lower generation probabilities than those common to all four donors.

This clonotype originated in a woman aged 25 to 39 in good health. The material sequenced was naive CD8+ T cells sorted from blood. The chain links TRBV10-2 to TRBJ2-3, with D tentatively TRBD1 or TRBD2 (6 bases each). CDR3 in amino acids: CASSGGKSDTQYF. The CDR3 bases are TGCGCCAGCAGCGGGGGCAAATCAGATACGCAGTATTTT.